This T cell receptor (beta chain) was captured by sequencing in a study of blood T cell repertoires in COVID-19. Looking at the study overall: T cells, B-cell-depleted T cells, or PBMCs provided the cDNA or gDNA that served as material.

For this clone: Other DNA sequences in the same sample also yield this CDR3.

The V and J ends lost 3 bases and 1 base respectively, with 9 bases between them. Looked up from germline, CDR1 is SGHRS and CDR2 is YFSETQ. The CDR3 is made up of 14 amino acids. Per the authors' pipeline: Amplification from reference gene primers served as the basis for estimated nucleated cell counts. Only in-frame clones appear in the TCRdb table, and some are missing; sequencing was by immunoSEQ multiplex PCR. D and trimming come from the DNA, and the V and J calls and clone size come from that table. In the table there are around 480,000 clones, about 90% of which are singletons. This study enrolled people aged roughly 18 to 100 from around 26 US geographic areas.

The receptor's source is a woman aged 18-29 years who had recovered from COVID-19. Sequenced input: PBMCs or T cells enriched from blood (not recorded which). The rearrangement links TRBV5-1 to TRBJ2-3; tentatively, D is TRBD2 (5 bases). As DNA, the CDR3 is TGCGCCAGCAGCTCTTCCGGGGGCACAGATACGCAGTATTTT. It yields the protein CASSSSGGTDTQYF.